The sequence of this T cell receptor (beta chain) was determined in a study of T-cell reconstitution after alpha-beta-depleted transplantation in children. Findings and caveats of the study: In patients about two months after transplant, alpha-beta T cells reportedly arose from several hundred expanded graft clones.

Germline values: CDR1 DFQATT, CDR2 SNEGSKA (reference sequence). The CDR3 is made up of 13 amino acids. The germline V and J ends were trimmed by 0 bases and 1 base, with 7 bases remaining between them. The TCRbeta library was prepared with unique molecular identifiers. TCRdb re-called the PCR reads through MiXCR, storing one row per CDR3 protein. Among about 600,000 distinct CDR3 sequences listed, about 23% were seen once. This clonotype was detected many times. Its antigen remains unidentified. The origin of this receptor is a boy in the first two years of life who had a stem cell transplant for acute myeloid leukemia, so the T cells may come from the graft donor. The sequencing here drew on PBMCs, mostly from graft donor cells, taken 360 days after TCRalphabeta/CD19-depleted stem cell transplant. This chain links TRBV20-1 with TRBJ2-7; D ambiguous. This CDR3 reads CSARDIGSYEQYF. In nucleotides, the CDR3 is TGCAGTGCTAGAGATATCGGATCCTACGAGCAGTACTTC.